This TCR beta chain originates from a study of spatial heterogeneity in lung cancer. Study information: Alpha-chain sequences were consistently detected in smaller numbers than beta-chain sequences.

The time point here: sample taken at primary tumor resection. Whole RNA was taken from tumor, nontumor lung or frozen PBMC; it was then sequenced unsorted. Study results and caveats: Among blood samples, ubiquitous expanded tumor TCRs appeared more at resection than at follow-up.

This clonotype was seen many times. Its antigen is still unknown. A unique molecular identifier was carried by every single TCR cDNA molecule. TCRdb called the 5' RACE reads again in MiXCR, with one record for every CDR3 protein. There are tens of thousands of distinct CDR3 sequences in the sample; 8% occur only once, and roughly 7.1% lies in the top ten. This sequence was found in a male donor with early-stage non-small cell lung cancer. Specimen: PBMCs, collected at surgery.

The CDR3: CSVESPGRAYEQYF. Here the CDR3 DNA reads TGCAGCGTTGAGTCCCCTGGCAGGGCCTACGAGCAGTACTTC. The rearrangement uses TRBV29-1 and TRBJ2-7; the D gene is possibly TRBD1 (5 bases). Per germline, CDR1 SQVTM and CDR2 ANQGSEA. CDR3 length equals 14 residues. V lost 3 bases, J lost 2 bases, and 14 bases lay in between.